This T cell receptor (beta chain) was captured by sequencing in a study of CXCR3-negative and CXCR3-positive naive CD8 T cells. General study points: Whereas both naive subsets had comparably high diversity, memory CD8+ cells had much lower diversity. Naive cells that were CXCR3-negative or CXCR3-positive used TRBV-TRBJ genes alike, while memory cells diverged. Researchers report CXCR3 expression partially decreased after cryopreservation, with fresh PBMCs used in most assays.

Of note for this clonotype: Its target is not known.

Researchers prepared the TRB cDNA libraries using 5' RACE with UMI labels. Following a re-call of the 5' RACE reads, TCRdb has one entry per CDR3 protein and lacks DNA. This sample carries roughly 89,000 distinct CDR3 sequences, with around 1% going to the ten biggest clones. Germline loops: CDR1 DFQATT, CDR2 SNEGSKA (reference sequence). This CDR3 is 14 amino acids long. The sequence derives from a human donor in good health. Some clones in this sample may be carry-over from other donors' samples. V gene TRBV20-1 combines with J gene TRBJ2-1; TCRdb's D call, TRBD1, is unchecked because there is no DNA. What was sequenced was naive CXCR3- CD8+ T cells from blood. As for subset: CD45RO-CCR7+CD27+CD95- naive CD8+ T cells lacking CXCR3 (TNR3-). CDR3 in amino acids: CSARDLLRGDEQFF.